The rows below give T cell receptor beta chains drawn from one sample of a study of regulatory T cells in long-lasting Graves disease. TCRdb analysed the multiplex PCR reads with MiXCR anew, one entry per CDR3 protein. Of 580,000 or so distinct CDR3 sequences detected, more than 15% appear once; the ten largest clones hold around 12%. A further study also used this sample, focusing on T cells in Graves' hyperthyroidism and ophthalmopathy.

Here the sequenced sample was peripheral blood mononuclear cells (PBMCs), taken at new diagnosis, from a patient treated with antithyroid drugs. The receptors here all came from a man aged 18 to 30 with Graves disease. CDR3s include the opening cysteine and the closing phenylalanine or tryptophan. D genes are given only for firm matches.

CASSQDGGATRGSYEQYF,.,18,TRBJ2-7,TRBV4-2
CASSDWGNNEQFF,.,13,TRBJ2-1,TRBV12-3/TRBV12-4
CASSPRPGQGTNEQYF,TRBD1,16,TRBJ2-7,TRBV18
CASGTGGSNQPQHF,TRBD1,14,TRBJ1-5,TRBV2
CASSTRLEADTQYF,.,14,TRBJ2-3,TRBV3-1
CASSSRGQPSSYEQYF,TRBD1,16,TRBJ2-7,TRBV7-9
CATSWGAARETQYF,.,14,.,TRBV10-2
CSARSGLYSQPQHF,.,14,TRBJ1-5,TRBV20-1
CASSPGRASEQYF,TRBD2,13,TRBJ2-7,TRBV4-1
CSSLEDTSTDTQYF,.,14,TRBJ2-3,TRBV29-1
CAISGSGSYEQYF,TRBD2,13,TRBJ2-7,TRBV10-3
CASSLSYQETQYF,.,13,TRBJ2-5,TRBV27
CASSQGQARVGEKLFF,.,16,TRBJ1-4,TRBV3-1
CASSFGIRGGSTEAFF,.,16,TRBJ1-1,TRBV27
CASSVVQGRHTGELFF,.,16,TRBJ2-2,TRBV9
CSARTLRTGPYEQYF,TRBD1,15,TRBJ2-7,TRBV20-1
CASSQARGGHNEQFF,.,15,TRBJ2-1,TRBV4-1
CASSDAGLVSYTQYF,TRBD2,15,TRBJ2-3,TRBV6-1
CASSLRPGGASTDTQYF,.,17,TRBJ2-3,TRBV28
CASRNRGGGETQYF,TRBD1,14,TRBJ2-5,TRBV5-1
CASSPPTGTERYEQYF,.,16,TRBJ2-7,TRBV18
CASRVGAGRLSYNEQFF,.,17,TRBJ2-1,TRBV11-2
CASSLADPAKNIQYF,.,15,TRBJ2-4,TRBV7-9
CASSLMGGVSTEAFF,.,15,TRBJ1-1,TRBV11-2
CSVMQGTNEKLFF,.,13,TRBJ1-4,TRBV20-1
CASRFLQAMNTEAFF,.,15,TRBJ1-1,TRBV28
CASSLSRRGRVKGETQYF,TRBD1,18,TRBJ2-5,TRBV28
CASSVGQGYSPLHF,TRBD1,14,TRBJ1-6,TRBV9
CAWSVFKGGGETQYF,TRBD2,15,TRBJ2-5,TRBV30
CASSYRTGSYGYTF,TRBD1,14,TRBJ1-2,TRBV7-8